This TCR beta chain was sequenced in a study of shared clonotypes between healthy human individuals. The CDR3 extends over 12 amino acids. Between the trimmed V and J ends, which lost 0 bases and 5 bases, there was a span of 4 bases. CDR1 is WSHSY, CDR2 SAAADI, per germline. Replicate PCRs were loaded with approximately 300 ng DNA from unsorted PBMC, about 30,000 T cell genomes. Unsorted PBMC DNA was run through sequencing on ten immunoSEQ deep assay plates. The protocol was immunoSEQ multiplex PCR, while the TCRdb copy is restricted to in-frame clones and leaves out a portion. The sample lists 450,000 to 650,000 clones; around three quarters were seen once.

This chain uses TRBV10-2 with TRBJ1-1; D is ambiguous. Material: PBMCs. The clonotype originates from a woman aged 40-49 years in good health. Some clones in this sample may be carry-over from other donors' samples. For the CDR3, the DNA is TGCGCCAGCAGTGAGTCGTGGACTGAAGCTTTCTTT. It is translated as CASSESWTEAFF.